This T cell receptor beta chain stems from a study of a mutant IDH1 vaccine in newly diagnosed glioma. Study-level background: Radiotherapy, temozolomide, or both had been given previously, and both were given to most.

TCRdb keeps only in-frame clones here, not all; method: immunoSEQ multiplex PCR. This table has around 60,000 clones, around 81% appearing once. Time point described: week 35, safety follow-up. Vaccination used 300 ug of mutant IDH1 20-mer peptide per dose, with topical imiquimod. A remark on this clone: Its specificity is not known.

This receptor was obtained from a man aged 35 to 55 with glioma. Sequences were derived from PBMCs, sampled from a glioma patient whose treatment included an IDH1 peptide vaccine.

CDR3 coding DNA: TGTGCCAGCAGCTTATCTCCGGGGGTCTACGAGCAGTACTTC. Translation: CASSLSPGVYEQYF. The J gene is TRBJ2-7, the V gene TRBV7-6, with D perhaps matching TRBD2 (6 bases). Germline CDR1 reads SGHVS; CDR2 reads FNYEAQ. With 2 bases removed from V and 3 bases from J, the gap between germline ends came to 11 bases. The CDR3 has 14 amino acids.